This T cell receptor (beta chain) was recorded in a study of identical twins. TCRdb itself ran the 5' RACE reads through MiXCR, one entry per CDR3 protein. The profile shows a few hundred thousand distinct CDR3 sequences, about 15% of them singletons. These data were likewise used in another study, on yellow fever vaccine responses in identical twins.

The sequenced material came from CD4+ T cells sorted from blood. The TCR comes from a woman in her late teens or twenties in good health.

The chain's CDR3 is CASSQSYRGNLDRKNYGYTF. In DNA form, the CDR3 reads TGTGCCAGCAGCCAATCTTACAGAGGGAATTTGGATCGGAAAAACTATGGCTACACCTTC. The chain joins TRBV14 to TRBJ1-2; D call uncertain. The germline V gene encodes CDR1 SGHDN and CDR2 FVKESK. This CDR3 is built from 20 residues. Trimming pared 2 bases from V and 2 bases from J, leaving 27 bases between.